This T cell receptor (beta chain) was profiled in a study of shared clonotypes between healthy human individuals. Execution of the assay was at deep level. Profiled with immunoSEQ multiplex PCR; TCRdb holds only in-frame clones, not every one. Altogether nearly 2 million clones are present, 85% to 95% being singletons, with the ten largest covering around 1%. With 0 bases clipped from V and 1 base from J, the junction kept 1 base outside the gene matches. This CDR3 has 15 residues. Germline CDR1 SNHLY, CDR2 FYNNEI. Selected positively for CCR7 and CD45RO-negative, naive CD8 cells excluded terminally differentiated effector memory CD45RA+ cells.

The clonotype comes from a man aged 18 to 30 in good health. The specimen sequenced was naive CD8+ T cells sorted from blood. The chain is built from TRBV2 and TRBJ2-7; 9 bases map to TRBD2. DNA for the CDR3: TGTGCCAGCAGTGAAGCTAGCGGGAGTTCCTACGAGCAGTACTTC. Its protein is CASSEASGSSYEQYF.